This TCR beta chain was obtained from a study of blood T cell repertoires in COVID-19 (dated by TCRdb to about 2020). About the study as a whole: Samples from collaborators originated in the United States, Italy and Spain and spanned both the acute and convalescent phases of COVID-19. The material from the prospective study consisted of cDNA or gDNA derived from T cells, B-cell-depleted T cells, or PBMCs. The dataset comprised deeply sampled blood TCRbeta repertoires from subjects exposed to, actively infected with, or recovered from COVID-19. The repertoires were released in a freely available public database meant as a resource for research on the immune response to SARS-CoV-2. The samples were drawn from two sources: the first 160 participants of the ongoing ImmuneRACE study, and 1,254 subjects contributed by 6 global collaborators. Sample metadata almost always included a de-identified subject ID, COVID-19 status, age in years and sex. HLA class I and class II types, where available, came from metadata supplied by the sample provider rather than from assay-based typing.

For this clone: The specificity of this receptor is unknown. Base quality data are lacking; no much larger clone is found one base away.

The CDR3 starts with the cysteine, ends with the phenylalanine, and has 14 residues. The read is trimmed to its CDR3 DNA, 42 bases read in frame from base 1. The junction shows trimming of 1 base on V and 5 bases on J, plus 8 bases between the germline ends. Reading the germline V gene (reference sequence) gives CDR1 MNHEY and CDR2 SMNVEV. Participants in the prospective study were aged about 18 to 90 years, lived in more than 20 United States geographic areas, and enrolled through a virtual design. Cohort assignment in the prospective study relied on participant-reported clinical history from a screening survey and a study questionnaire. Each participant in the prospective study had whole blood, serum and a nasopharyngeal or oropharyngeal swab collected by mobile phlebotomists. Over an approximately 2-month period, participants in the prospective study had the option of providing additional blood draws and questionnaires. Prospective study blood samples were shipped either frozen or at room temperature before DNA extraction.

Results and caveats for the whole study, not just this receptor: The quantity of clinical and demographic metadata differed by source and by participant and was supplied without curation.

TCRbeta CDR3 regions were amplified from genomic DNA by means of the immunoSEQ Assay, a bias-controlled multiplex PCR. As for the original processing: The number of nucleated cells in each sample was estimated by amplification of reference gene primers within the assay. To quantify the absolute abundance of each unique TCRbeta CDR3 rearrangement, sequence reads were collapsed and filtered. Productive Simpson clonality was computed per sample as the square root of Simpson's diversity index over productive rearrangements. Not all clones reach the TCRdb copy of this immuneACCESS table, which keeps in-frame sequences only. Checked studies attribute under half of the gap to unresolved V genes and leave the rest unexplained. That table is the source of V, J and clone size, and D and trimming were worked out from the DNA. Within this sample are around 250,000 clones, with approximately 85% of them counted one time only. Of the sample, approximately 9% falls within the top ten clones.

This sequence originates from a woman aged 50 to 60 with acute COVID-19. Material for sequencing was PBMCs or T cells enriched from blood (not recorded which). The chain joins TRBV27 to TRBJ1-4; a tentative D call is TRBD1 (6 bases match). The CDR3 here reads CASSLWGGNEKLFF. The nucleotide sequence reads TGTGCCAGCAGTTTATGGGGGGGCAATGAAAAACTGTTTTTT.